The 16 T cell receptor beta chains below all came from one sample that was sequenced in a study of blood T cell repertoires in COVID-19. This table comes from immunoSEQ multiplex PCR, and its TCRdb copy is limited to in-frame clones, with some not included. Seen here are a few hundred thousand clones, approximately 88% observed once, and the top ten hold 6%. Sequencing was done on a sample of PBMCs or T cells enriched from blood (not recorded which). All receptors come from a woman in her thirties or forties who had recovered from COVID-19.

The gene calls are TRBV5-1 and TRBJ1-2, with TRBD1 matching 8 bases. This CDR3 contains 14 residues. Germline assignment: CDR1 SGHRS and CDR2 YFSETQ. Germline trimming cut 2 bases from V and 3 bases from J; bases unmatched to any gene: 3. The chain's CDR3 is CASSLQGGDYGYTF. The CDR3, as DNA: TGCGCCAGCAGCTTACAGGGGGGAGACTATGGCTACACCTTC.

V is TRBV20-1 and J is TRBJ2-5; 10 nucleotides line up with TRBD2. Germline CDR1 is DFQATT and CDR2 is SNEGSKA (reference sequence). CDR3 length equals 14 residues. V shed 3 bases, J shed 5 bases, and the junction held 6 bases outside the gene matches. The CDR3 nucleotides are TGCAGTGCTAGTTTCAGCGGGAGGGAGGAGACCCAGTACTTC. It yields the protein CSASFSGREETQYF.

CDR3 nucleotides: TGTGCCAGCAGTGGAGTTCCTGACAGGGGAAGCGACTATGGCTACACCTTC. Its protein product is CASSGVPDRGSDYGYTF. This chain links TRBV2 with TRBJ1-2; 8 bases agree with TRBD1. The CDR3 loop spans 17 amino acids. CDR1 SNHLY and CDR2 FYNNEI come from the germline V gene. V shed 4 bases and J 3 bases; nucleotides not matched to a gene: 13.

This chain uses TRBV18 with TRBJ2-7; 9 bases are shared with TRBD2. The CDR3 runs to 14 residues. V shed 4 bases, J shed 3 bases, and the junction held 4 bases outside the gene matches. In germline, CDR1 is KGHSH, CDR2 LQKENI. The CDR3 loop reads CASSLSGSGYEQYF. CDR3 bases: TGTGCCAGCTCACTTAGCGGGAGTGGCTACGAGCAGTACTTC.

This clone was seen more than once but under ten times. The chain couples TRBV2 to TRBJ1-1; TRBD1 matches at 7 bases. Germline V CDR1 and CDR2: SNHLY, FYNNEI. With V trimmed by 5 bases and J by 11 bases, 8 bases remained unmatched. CDR3 length: 12 amino acids. The CDR3 coding sequence is TGTGCCAGCAGTCGGGACAGCGGTTTGGCTTTCTTT. Translation gives CASSRDSGLAFF.

The V and J genes are TRBV3-1 (or the pseudogene TRBV3-2) and TRBJ2-5, with 11 bases matching TRBD2. The CDR3 runs 17 residues. Germline loops: CDR1 LGHDT, CDR2 YNNKEL (reference sequence). Unmatched junction bases numbered 6, after V lost 0 bases and J lost 3 bases. CDR3 amino acids: CASSQEGTSGDEETQYF. In nucleotides, the CDR3 is TGTGCCAGCAGCCAAGAAGGGACTAGCGGCGATGAAGAGACCCAGTACTTC.

V usage is TRBV5-1 and J usage is TRBJ1-1, with TRBD1 identical over 7 bases. The germline V gene has CDR1 SGHRS and CDR2 YFSETQ. The CDR3 totals 14 residues. J was trimmed by 1 base and V by 4 bases; bases with no gene match: 4. The CDR3 DNA sequence: TGCGCCAGCAGCCGGACAGGAACGAACACTGAAGCTTTCTTT. Protein product: CASSRTGTNTEAFF. Full variable domain (missing parts from reference TRBV5-1 and TRBJ1-1): KAGVTQTPRYLIKTRGQQVTLSCSPISGHRSVSWYQQTPGQGLQFLFEYFSETQRNKGNFPGRFSGRQFSNSRSEMNVSTLELGDSALYLCASSRTGTNTEAFFGQGTRLTVV.

This sequence joins TRBV7-3 and TRBJ1-2; 7 positions match TRBD1. The CDR3 is 14 residues long. V gave up 4 bases and J gave up 8 bases; unmatched junction bases: 10. The germline V gene encodes CDR1 SGHTA and CDR2 FQGTGA. The CDR3 DNA is TGTGCCAGCAGCTCCCGGGACAGTCGTGGGGGCTACACCTTC. This encodes CASSSRDSRGGYTF.

The CDR3 DNA follows: TGTGCCAGCAGCTTAGTAGCGGCCCAAGTCTACGAGCAGTACTTC. Translating it yields CASSLVAAQVYEQYF. The V and J genes are TRBV7-8 and TRBJ2-7; possible D gene TRBD2, 6 bases. Germline V lookup: CDR1 SGHVS, CDR2 FQNEAQ. The V gene lost 1 base and the J gene lost 3 bases, with 13 bases spanning the gap. The CDR3 is 15 amino acids.

V usage is TRBV18 and J usage is TRBJ1-4; D gene uncertain. With 4 bases removed from V and 8 bases from J, the gap between germline ends came to 11 bases. Germline CDR1 KGHSH, CDR2 LQKENI. The CDR3 extends over 13 amino acids. DNA of the CDR3: TGTGCCAGCTCACAGGCTAGTGTGGAAAAACTGTTTTTT. Amino acids: CASSQASVEKLFF.

V and J are TRBV7-2 and TRBJ2-1; no clear D gene. This CDR3 is 13 amino acids long. Looked up from germline, CDR1 is SGHTA and CDR2 is FQGNSA. The V end was cut by 1 base, the J end by 8 bases, with 9 bases between. CDR3 bases: TGTGCCAGCAGCTTAGGGGCCCGCGATGAGCAGTTCTTC. Amino acids: CASSLGARDEQFF.

The gene calls are TRBV7-9 and TRBJ1-4; D remains ambiguous. The CDR3 is 19 residues long. Germline V CDR1 and CDR2: SEHNR, FQNEAQ (reference sequence). Trimming cost V 1 base and J 1 base, with 19 bases left between them. CDR3 loop: CASSLGVYVVGLTNEKLFF. In nucleotides, the CDR3 is TGTGCCAGCAGCTTAGGGGTTTACGTTGTTGGACTAACTAATGAAAAACTGTTTTTT. Together with reference TRBV7-9 and TRBJ1-4, the CDR3 gives the full variable domain: DTGVSQNPRHKITKRGQNVTFRCDPISEHNRLYWYRQTLGQGPEFLTYFQNEAQLEKSRLLSDRFSAERPKGSFSTLEIQRTEQGDSAMYLCASSLGVYVVGLTNEKLFFGSGTQLSVL.

This sequence joins TRBV7-2 and TRBJ2-5; 7 bases are shared with TRBD2. This CDR3 contains 15 residues. V lost 1 base, J lost 5 bases, and 7 bases stayed unmatched. Germline assignment: CDR1 SGHTA and CDR2 FQGNSA. The CDR3 coding sequence is TGTGCCAGCAGCTTAGTGGCTAGCGGCCGGGAGACCCAGTACTTC. Translated, it gives CASSLVASGRETQYF.

J is TRBJ1-1 and V is TRBV6-5; 7 nucleotides line up with TRBD1. The V gene end was trimmed by 3 bases and the J gene end by 1 base; junction bases not matched to a gene: 2. The CDR3 has 14 residues. CDR1 MNHEY and CDR2 SVGAGI come from the germline V gene. For the CDR3, the DNA is TGTGCCAGCAGTTATGAGGGGGCGAACACTGAAGCTTTCTTT. This codes for CASSYEGANTEAFF.

The chain recombines TRBV28 with TRBJ2-7; 11 positions match TRBD1. This CDR3 is built from 15 residues. The J segment lost 4 bases and the V segment lost 5 bases, leaving 7 bases of the junction unmatched. The germline CDR1 and CDR2 sequences are MDHEN and SYDVKM. The CDR3 loop reads CASSAPGTGGYEQYF. The CDR3 nucleotides read TGTGCCAGCAGTGCCCCCGGGACAGGGGGATACGAGCAGTACTTC.

The chain is built from TRBV6-1 and TRBJ1-1, with TRBD1 identical over 7 bases. V dropped 3 bases and J dropped 5; count of bases not matched to a gene: 6. Germline V CDR1 and CDR2: MNHNS, SASEGT. The CDR3 is 14 amino acids. The CDR3 protein is CASSERGQGTEAFF. In DNA, the CDR3 is TGTGCCAGCAGTGAGAGGGGGCAGGGAACTGAAGCTTTCTTT.